This record looks at one T cell receptor (beta chain) sequence and its context. The target antigen is unknown. The CDR3 is made up of 15 amino acids. The V gene end was trimmed by 5 bases and the J gene end by 8 bases; junction bases not matched to a gene: 4. Germline CDR1 and CDR2: SGHVS and FNYEAQ. The assay was immunoSEQ multiplex PCR, and TCRdb's table has in-frame clones only and misses some. The data show about 120,000 clones, around 83% seen once. This record comes from a study of T cell responses to AZD1222 COVID-19 vaccine. Overall study results and limits: Vaccination with two AZD1222 doses was followed by a rise in Spike-specific TCR breadth and depth.

The rearrangement joins TRBV7-6 to TRBJ2-1, with TRBD2 matching 15 bases. This TCR derives from an adult who received the AZD1222 COVID-19 vaccine. The sample consisted of peripheral blood, taken 28 days after the second AZD1222 dose. The DNA of the CDR3 is TGTGCCAGCAGCACGGGACTAGCGGGGGGTTATGAGCAGTTCTTC. Translation gives CASSTGLAGGYEQFF.